Included here is one TCR beta chain sequence, with context. No antigen is known for it. One base away there is no much larger clone; base qualities are not given. The source of the sample is a study of beta chain features in type 1 diabetes (dated by TCRdb to the late 2010s). For the study in its entirety: Patients and healthy donors did not differ in mean age, gender distribution, total cell number or subset yield. A total of under 140,000,000 sorted cells were examined across all samples, and the number of cells per subset was strongly correlated with RNA yield. Whereas all 30 or so donors provided naive and central memory subsets, regulatory and stem cell-like memory subsets were isolated from just 8 patients and about 8 healthy donors. In the study, TCRB repertoires of sorted circulating CD4+ T cell subsets from recently diagnosed type 1 diabetes patients were compared with those of matched healthy donors.

The germline V gene encodes CDR1 SGHVS and CDR2 FQNEAQ. The CDR3 runs 15 residues from the cysteine to the phenylalanine. The entry retains the CDR3 DNA only, 45 bases that are in frame from base 1. Ends trimmed: V by 4 bases, J by 1 base; bases unmatched to a gene: 3. Here is what the overall study found, with its caveats: Because cDNA was sequenced instead of genomic DNA, activated cells with high expression could be over-represented, although the groups did not differ in activation or CD3 levels. Naive, central memory and regulatory TCRB repertoires appeared more similar among patients than among healthy donors. Fewer insertions and more nucleotide deletions at VDJ recombination sites were observed in patients with type 1 diabetes, implying thymic rearrangement abnormalities. HLA sub-analyses involved small numbers of individuals, so any influence of HLA type on TCRB rearrangement remained unresolved. A moderate but significant shortening of TCRB CDR3 length was observed in type 1 diabetes patients in all four CD4+ subsets. PCR might favor shorter templates, but patient and control samples were amplified and corrected together, so any skew would affect both groups equally.

A single peripheral blood draw of around 120 mL on average was collected from each donor into heparinised tubes. Using a panel that included CD45RO, CCR7, CD25, CD127, CD95 and CD27, naive, central memory, regulatory and stem cell-like memory CD4+ T cells were sorted on a BD FACSAria II. A purity above 95% was achieved for all sorted populations. Right away, PBMCs were isolated by Lymphoprep density gradient centrifugation and were stained directly, with no culture step. So that batch effects would be minimized, each experiment stained and sorted samples in pairs, pairing one healthy donor with one patient. The High Capacity cDNA Reverse Transcription Kit was used to reverse transcribe all of the isolated RNA, meaning that expressed TCRB transcripts were what got sequenced. Deep immunoSEQ sequencing was performed on naive, central memory and regulatory T cell samples, with an average of roughly 3.5 million total reads per sample. Sorted cells were lysed in RLT buffer, and RNA was extracted using DNase-treated RNeasy Micro or Mini kits according to cell number. To prevent cross-contamination, every cell subset was processed on its own, while patient and healthy donor samples were processed together. Using the immunoSEQ multiplex PCR, TCRB sequences were amplified from cDNA into 87-bp fragments spanning the CDR3 region. The amplicons were sequenced using the Illumina HiSeq platform. The original pipeline was this. PCR bias was computationally corrected using synthetic template baselines, reads within Hamming distance 2 were collapsed, and singletons that could not be merged were discarded. Reads were aligned against IMGT to assign V, D and J genes, CDR3 length and insertions or deletions at six rearrangement sites. Within each subset, clonotype counts were normalized to sorted cell number, after which true diversity and Gini coefficients were computed with the tcR R package. The overlap coefficient, calculated on TCRB nucleotide sequences, was used to measure repertoire sharing. As a proxy for the pre-selection repertoire, out-of-frame TCRB sequences from naive cells were analyzed. TCRdb retrieved this table from immuneACCESS and kept in-frame rearrangements only. Not all clones are present; in checked studies, unresolved V genes account for under half, and no reason is known for the remainder. V, J and clone size reflect that table, while D and trimming were determined from the DNA. The sample contains some 700,000 clones, 10% to 15% of them found a single time. The ten largest make up less than 0.025% of the sample.

Sequencing input: naive CD4+ T cells from blood. In the paper's terms, the cell subset or site label means: true naive CD4+ T cells. The receptor comes from a man aged 18 to 30 with type 1 diabetes. The sequence links TRBV7-8 to TRBJ2-5, and TRBD1 aligns with 10 junction nucleotides. The DNA sequence is given as TGTGCCAGCAGCTCCCGGGACAGGGGCCAAGAGACCCAGTACTTC. This yields the protein CASSSRDRGQETQYF.